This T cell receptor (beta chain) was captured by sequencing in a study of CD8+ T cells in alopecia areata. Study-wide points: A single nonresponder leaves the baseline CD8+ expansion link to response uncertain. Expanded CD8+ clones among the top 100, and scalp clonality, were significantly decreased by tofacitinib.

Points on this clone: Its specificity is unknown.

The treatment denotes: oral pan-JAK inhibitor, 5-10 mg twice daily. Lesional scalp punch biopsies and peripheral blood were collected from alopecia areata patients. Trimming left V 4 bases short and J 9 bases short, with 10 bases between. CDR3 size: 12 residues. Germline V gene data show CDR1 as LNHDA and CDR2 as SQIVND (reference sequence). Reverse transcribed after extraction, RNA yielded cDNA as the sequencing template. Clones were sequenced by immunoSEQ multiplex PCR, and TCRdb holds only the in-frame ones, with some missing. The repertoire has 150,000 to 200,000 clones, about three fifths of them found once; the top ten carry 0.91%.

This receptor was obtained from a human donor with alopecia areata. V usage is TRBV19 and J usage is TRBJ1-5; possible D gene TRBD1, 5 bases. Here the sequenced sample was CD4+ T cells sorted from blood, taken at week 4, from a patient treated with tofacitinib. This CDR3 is CASSTRGRPQHF. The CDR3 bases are TGTGCCAGTAGTACAAGGGGACGGCCCCAGCATTTT.